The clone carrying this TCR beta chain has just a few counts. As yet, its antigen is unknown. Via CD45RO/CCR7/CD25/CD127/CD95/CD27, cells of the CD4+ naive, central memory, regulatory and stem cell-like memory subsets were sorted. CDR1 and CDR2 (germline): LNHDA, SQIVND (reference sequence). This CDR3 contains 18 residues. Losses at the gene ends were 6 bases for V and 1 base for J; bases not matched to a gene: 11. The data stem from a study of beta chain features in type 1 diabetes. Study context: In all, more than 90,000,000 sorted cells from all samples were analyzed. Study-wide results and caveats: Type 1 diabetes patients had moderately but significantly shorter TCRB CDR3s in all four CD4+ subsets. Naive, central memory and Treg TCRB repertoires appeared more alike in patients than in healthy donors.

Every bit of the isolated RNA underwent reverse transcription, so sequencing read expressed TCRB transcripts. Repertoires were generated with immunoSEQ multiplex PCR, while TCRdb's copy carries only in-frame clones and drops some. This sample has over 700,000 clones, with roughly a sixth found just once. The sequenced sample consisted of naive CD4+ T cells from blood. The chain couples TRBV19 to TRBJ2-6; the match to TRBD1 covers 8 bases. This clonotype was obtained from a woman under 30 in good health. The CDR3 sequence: CASSSDRAPHSGANVLTF. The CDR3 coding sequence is TGTGCCAGTAGCTCGGACAGGGCCCCCCATTCTGGGGCCAACGTCCTGACTTTC.